This TCR beta chain appears in the sequencing data of a study of immune heterogeneity within non-small cell lung tumors. Template was bulk tumor genomic DNA, 600 to 650 ng per sample. Taken during surgery, several biopsies per primary tumor were spaced as far apart as possible within the tumor mass. Samples came from untreated patients having curative surgery for newly diagnosed non-small cell lung cancer. The donors had newly diagnosed non-small cell lung cancer and underwent surgery intended to cure it. A first 10-cycle multiplex round used 32 V-gene and 13 J-gene primers on TCR beta CDR3. TCRdb used MiXCR to reprocess the multiplex PCR reads, holding one entry per CDR3 protein. The sample consists of 2,500 to 3,500 distinct CDR3 sequences, roughly 45% of them appearing once. Germline V gene data show CDR1 as SNHLY and CDR2 as FYNNEI. This CDR3 contains 12 residues. Trimming took 6 bases from V and 2 from J, leaving 5 bases between them.

Remarks on this clonotype: Antigen specificity is unknown.

Study results and limitations: The correlation between local T-cell clonality and local tumor mutational burden was positive, moderate in strength and statistically significant, with R 0.3 to 0.35. Identical dominant CDR3 beta clonotypes recurred across a patient's tumor sites, together with site-unique high-frequency clones.

The sequence derives from a man aged 55 to 69 with non-small cell lung cancer. Input material: lung tumor tissue. The V gene is TRBV2, the J gene TRBJ1-5; D is possibly TRBD1 (5 bases). For the CDR3, the DNA is TGTGCCAGCAGACAGGGCAATCAGCCCCAGCATTTT. This encodes CASRQGNQPQHF.